This TCR beta chain was captured in a study of T-cell memory formation after mild COVID-19. For the study at large: TCR clusters were largely donor specific. The study's findings and limits: Confirmation was lacking for SARS-CoV-2 specificity of second-wave clones that peaked on day 37. Memory from before infection featured some responding clones, which suggests cross-reactive memory joined.

This clonotype was recorded at least ten times. What it recognizes is unknown. Germline V gives CDR1 MNHNY, CDR2 SVGAGI (reference sequence). Trimming took off 3 bases at V and 3 bases at J, with 8 bases between the two ends. This CDR3 comprises 13 residues. TCRdb recomputed calls from the 5' RACE reads with MiXCR, one row per CDR3 protein. The sample lists almost 35,000 distinct CDR3 sequences, under 8% occurring once. Sequences were obtained from PBMCs or a T cell subset sorted from them (not recorded which). V and J are TRBV6-6 and TRBJ1-2; D remains ambiguous. The sequence came from a man between 18 and 29 years old who had mild COVID-19 (a few samples of this study predate the infection). Cell type and time point are not known. The CDR3 nucleotides are TGTGCCAGCAGTTATCTGAAGGACTATGGCTACACCTTC. Its translation is CASSYLKDYGYTF.